Listed here is a single T cell receptor (beta chain). The junction does not match germline at one end; this may be a read error. The source of the sample is a study of neurological immune-mediated disorders. A blood bank in Maryland, USA, provided the volunteers who served as healthy controls. TCRdb reprocessed the 5' RACE reads via MiXCR and lists one record per CDR3 protein. This sample yields 26,000 or so distinct CDR3 sequences, of which 9.5% to 15% are seen a single time; approximately 8% belongs to the top ten. Per germline, CDR1 SGHAT and CDR2 FQNNGV. The CDR3 length is 16 residues. Sequencing was done on a sample of PBMCs. V is TRBV11-2 and J is TRBJ2-1, with D perhaps given as TRBD1 or TRBD2 (5 bases each). This sequence was found in a man aged 55 to 70 in good health. The CDR3 is CASSSGRAGGYNKQFF. CDR3 bases: TGTGCCAGCAGCAGTGGCAGGGCAGGAGGATACAATAAGCAGTTCTTC.